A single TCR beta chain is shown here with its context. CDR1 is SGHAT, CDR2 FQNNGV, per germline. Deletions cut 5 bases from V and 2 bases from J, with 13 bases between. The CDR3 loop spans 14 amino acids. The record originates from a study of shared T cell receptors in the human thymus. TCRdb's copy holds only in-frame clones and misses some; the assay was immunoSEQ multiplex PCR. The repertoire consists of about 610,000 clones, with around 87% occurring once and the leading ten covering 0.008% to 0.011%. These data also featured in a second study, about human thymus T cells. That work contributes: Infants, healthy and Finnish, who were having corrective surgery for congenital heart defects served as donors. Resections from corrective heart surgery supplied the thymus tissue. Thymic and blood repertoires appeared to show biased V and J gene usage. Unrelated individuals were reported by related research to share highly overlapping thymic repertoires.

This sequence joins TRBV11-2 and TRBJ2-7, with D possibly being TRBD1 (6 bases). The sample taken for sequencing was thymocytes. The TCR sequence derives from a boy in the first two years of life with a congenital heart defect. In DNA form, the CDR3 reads TGTGCCAGCAGCCATTCGGGACACCCCTACGAGCAGTACTTC. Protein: CASSHSGHPYEQYF.